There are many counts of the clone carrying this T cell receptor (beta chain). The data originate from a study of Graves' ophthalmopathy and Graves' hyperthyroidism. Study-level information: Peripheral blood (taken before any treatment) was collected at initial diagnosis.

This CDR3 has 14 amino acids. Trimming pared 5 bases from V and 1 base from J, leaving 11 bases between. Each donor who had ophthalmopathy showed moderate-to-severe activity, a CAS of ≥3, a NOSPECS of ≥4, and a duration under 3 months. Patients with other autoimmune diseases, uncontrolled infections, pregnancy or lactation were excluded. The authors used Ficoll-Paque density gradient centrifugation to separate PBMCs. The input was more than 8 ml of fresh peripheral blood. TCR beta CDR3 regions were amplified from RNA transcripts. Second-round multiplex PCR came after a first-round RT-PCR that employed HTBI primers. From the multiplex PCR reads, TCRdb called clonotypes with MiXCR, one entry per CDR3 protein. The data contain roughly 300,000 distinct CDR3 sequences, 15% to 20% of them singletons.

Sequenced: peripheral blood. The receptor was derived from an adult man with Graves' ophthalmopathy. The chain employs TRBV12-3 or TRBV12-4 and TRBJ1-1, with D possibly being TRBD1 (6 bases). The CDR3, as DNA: TGTGCCAGCAGTCCGACGGACAGGAACACTGAAGCTTTCTTT. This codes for CASSPTDRNTEAFF.